What follows describes a single T cell receptor beta chain. This clonotype was recorded many times. No cognate antigen has been identified for it. Base-call qualities are not available, and no considerably larger clone is one nucleotide away. There are 14 amino acids in the CDR3, from cysteine to phenylalanine inclusive. Solely the CDR3 DNA is kept, with 42 bases framed from the first base. From a lookup of the germline V gene, CDR1 and CDR2 are SGHTA and FQGTGA. V and J are truncated by 2 bases and 3 bases respectively, leaving an intervening sequence of 9 bases. The data belong to a study of regulatory T cells in long-lasting Graves disease (dated by TCRdb to the early 2020s). For the wider study: In the newly diagnosed Graves' disease group, patients had been taking antithyroid drugs for less than 3 months. A total of approximately 35 samples were covered by TCR sequencing, comprising roughly 13 persistent and around 20 newly diagnosed Graves' disease patients. The study took place in China and was registered as a clinical trial. Peripheral blood TCR sequencing and RNA sequencing compared persistent Graves' disease patients with newly diagnosed Graves' disease patients.

Receptor libraries were prepared by multiplex PCR. TCRdb names Illumina HiSeq 4000 as the instrument used. iRepertoire HTBI primers and Arm-PCR amplification of CDR3 regions were used to construct TCR beta libraries. PCR products were gel purified before sequencing. On the authors' methods: Gene usage analysis of CDR3 amino acid clonotypes relied on the 60 or so TRBV and 14 TRBJ segments identified across samples. COPE and FqMerger were used to merge filtered high-quality paired reads into contigs. Contigs were aligned with BLAST to IMGT TRBV, TRBD and TRBJ reference genes, and CDR3 was defined per IMGT. Clonotypes above 0.1% frequency were classified as highly expanded clones. Shannon entropy served as the measure of repertoire diversity, while the Gini coefficient captured V-J evenness. Public clonotypes were defined as clonotypes shared by more than one individual. TCRdb handled the public reads itself, with Q25 trimming in fastp and clone calling in MiXCR, and kept productive beta chains. All rows with the same CDR3 protein become a single entry with the most common DNA and genes. In this record, the V and J calls reflect TCRdb's handling and not the investigators' own analysis. This sample has hundreds of thousands of distinct CDR3 sequences in its table, and 15% to 20% of those were observed once. The ten largest clonotypes hold roughly 27% of the sample.

The time point label on this specimen signifies: newly diagnosed GD, antithyroid drugs for less than 3 months. RNA was extracted from PBMCs in TRIzol for both TCR sequencing and RNA sequencing. The diagnosis of Graves' disease was made according to American Thyroid Association guidelines. The patients came from an endocrinology department in Xi'an, China. Each patient gave approximately 9 milliliters of peripheral blood, collected in an EDTA anticoagulant tube. Ficoll Paque Plus density gradient separation was used to isolate PBMCs, and no additional T cell sorting was done. An Agilent 2100 Bioanalyzer and agarose gel were used to assess RNA quality, and a NanoDrop 2000 was used to measure RNA concentration. Beyond this particular receptor, the publication reports: TRBV28, TRBJ1-2 and TRBJ2-5 were preferentially used in persistent disease, while TRBV20-1 and TRBJ2-1 were favored in newly diagnosed disease. Compared with newly diagnosed patients, persistent Graves' disease patients had lower TCR Shannon entropy and fewer highly expanded clones, which suggests clonal expansion. Peripheral blood alone was examined, since thyroid tissue, which constituted the primary lesion, could not be accessed. Persistent patients shared more public clonotypes among themselves (around 3,000) than newly diagnosed patients did (more than 850). The authors acknowledged the small sample size as a limitation that may reduce accuracy. Sequencing and analysis were limited to the TCR beta chain.

The sample was also linked to a second study, of T cells in Graves' hyperthyroidism and ophthalmopathy. As described in the second report: Stable Graves' hyperthyroidism was defined as the absence of progression to ophthalmopathy over 18 months of follow-up. Hyperthyroidism patients were newly diagnosed, with disease duration under 2 months, and aged 18 to 65 years. Patients with uncontrolled infections, other autoimmune diseases, pregnancy or lactation were excluded. Diagnoses were based on clinical symptoms, serum thyroxine and TRAb, thyroid ultrasound and orbital computed tomography. For the first round of RT-PCR on the TCR CDR3, the HTBI primer set was used together with the Qiagen OneStep RT-PCR kit. Most expanded thyroid clonotypes (frequency above 0.001) were also detected in blood, a finding suggesting that blood repertoires may reflect thyroid immune responses. Ophthalmopathy was separated from stable hyperthyroidism by a 13 V-J signature model, with approximately 90% sensitivity and about 84% specificity obtained in cross-validation and 80%/75% obtained in testing. In validation, progression to ophthalmopathy was predicted by the model with around 70% sensitivity and 72.22% specificity, a median of about 6 months before onset. TCR V-J signatures able to tell the groups apart were searched for in a discovery cohort of some 97 patients, of whom 43 had Graves' ophthalmopathy and 57 had stable Graves' hyperthyroidism. Whether ophthalmopathy could be predicted prospectively was tested in an independent validation cohort made up of fewer than 20 hyperthyroidism patients plus 17 patients who later progressed to ophthalmopathy. The 100 discovery patients were randomly split 7:3 into training and test sets. In six Graves' hyperthyroidism patients, the study also compared T-cell repertoires from thyroid tissue with T-cell repertoires from blood. After sampling, hyperthyroidism patients received methimazole starting at 30 mg daily, and ophthalmopathy patients received high-dose intravenous methylprednisolone. Libraries were constructed in a second round of multiplex PCR, after which size selection and purification were performed. Libraries were sequenced paired-end with 100 bp reads on an Illumina HiSeq2000. SOAPnuke was used to process the raw data, throwing out any read that contained adapters or uncalled bases, had a mean Phred below 15, or lacked an exact constant-primer or identifier match. COPE v1.2.5 was used to merge the high-quality paired reads, and each unique nucleotide sequence was defined as a clonotype. MiTCR v1.1 was used to align the clonotypes against IMGT TRBV, TRBD and TRBJ reference segments. Analysis was restricted to V-J combinations with a frequency above 0.0001, which covered 98% to 99.2% of repertoires. A TCS score was defined as the ratio between F50 (clonal expansion) and ExV (chaos), using BLOSUM62-based TCRdist between CDR3 peptides within each V-J. Welch's t-statistics and random forest reduced roughly 530 V-J features to about 12, which were used in a naive Bayes classifier (R e1071). No statistical method was used to set the sample size in advance, and investigators knew the group allocation. TCR Vbeta CDR3 sequencing of around 130 peripheral blood samples (more than 40 ophthalmopathy, under 80 hyperthyroidism and some 17 progressor patients) is reported in the paper.

This sequence was found in a middle-aged man with Graves disease. Donor details come from another sample of the same person, matched by shared clones. The source material was peripheral blood mononuclear cells (PBMCs), sampled at new diagnosis, from a patient treated with antithyroid drugs. Rearrangement joined TRBV7-3 to TRBJ2-3; there is no confident call for the D gene. The CDR3 sequence is CASSLSAWTDTQYF. The DNA sequence is as follows: TGTGCCAGCAGCTTATCAGCCTGGACAGATACGCAGTATTTT.